These 3 T cell receptor beta chains originate from one sample sequenced in a study of T-cell memory formation after mild COVID-19. Each CDR3 protein is one row after TCRdb ran MiXCR on the 5' RACE reads. The repertoire holds approximately 100,000 distinct CDR3 sequences, with around 12% as singletons. The sample was PBMCs or a T cell subset sorted from them (not recorded which). Source of these receptors: an adult woman who had mild COVID-19 (a few samples of this study predate the infection). Cell type and time point are not known.

This clonotype came up a few times. V and J are TRBV7-9 and TRBJ2-7; D unclear. The V end was cut by 4 bases, the J end by 2 bases, with 12 bases between. The CDR3 runs to 14 residues. Germline CDR1 reads SEHNR; CDR2 reads FQNEAQ (reference sequence). In DNA, the CDR3 is TGTGCCAGCAGCTACCCTGCGGACGCCTACGAGCAGTACTTC. This encodes CASSYPADAYEQYF.

This clonotype was seen a handful of times. The V and J genes are TRBV29-1 and TRBJ2-2; a weak D match, TRBD2 (7 bases). The CDR3 runs to 16 residues. V was trimmed by 6 bases and J by 6 bases, leaving 23 bases between them. Germline V gene sequence: CDR1 SQVTM, CDR2 ANQGSEA. The CDR3 DNA is TGCAGCGTAGAAACTTCGGGGAGGGGGTCCTCCGGGGAGCTGTTTTTT. Translating gives CSVETSGRGSSGELFF.

J is TRBJ2-5 and V is TRBV7-9; 7 positions agree with TRBD1. CDR1 is SEHNR, CDR2 FQNEAQ, per germline (reference sequence). Unmatched junction bases numbered 10, after V lost 5 bases and J lost 4 bases. The length of the CDR3 is 15 residues. Here the CDR3 reads CASSPTRTGGETQYF. CDR3 nucleotide sequence: TGTGCCAGCAGCCCCACCCGGACAGGCGGAGAGACCCAGTACTTC. The complete variable domain, with remaining parts taken from reference TRBV7-9 and TRBJ2-5, reads DTGVSQNPRHKITKRGQNVTFRCDPISEHNRLYWYRQTLGQGPEFLTYFQNEAQLEKSRLLSDRFSAERPKGSFSTLEIQRTEQGDSAMYLCASSPTRTGGETQYFGPGTRLLVL.